This is a list of T cell receptor beta chains from one sample in a study of Graves' ophthalmopathy and Graves' hyperthyroidism. TCRdb reanalysed the multiplex PCR reads using MiXCR and keeps one entry per CDR3 protein. The sample has a few hundred thousand distinct CDR3 sequences, about 18% seen once; the top ten hold roughly 2.3%. Sequencing input: peripheral blood. Source of these receptors: an adult woman with stable Graves' hyperthyroidism. CDR3s include the opening cysteine and the closing phenylalanine or tryptophan. D genes are given only for firm matches. Rows may omit the clone size; those that give it use once, few, many or a size class.

abundance	j_gene	len	v_gene	d_gene	CDR3nt	CDR3aa
many	TRBJ2-7	14	TRBV6-2/TRBV6-3	TRBD2	TGTGCCAGCAACAGACTAGCGGAGATCTACGAGCAGTACTTC	CASNRLAEIYEQYF
NA	TRBJ1-2	15	TRBV18	NA	TGTGCCAGCTCACCACCAGGCTTAGCTAACTATGGCTACACCTTC	CASSPPGLANYGYTF
once	TRBJ2-7	15	TRBV20-1	TRBD1	TGCAGTGCTAGAGGGACAGGCCCCCCCTCCTACGAGCAGTACTTC	CSARGTGPPSYEQYF
many	TRBJ2-5	13	TRBV15	NA	TGTGCCACCAGGGCTCGATTGCAAGAGACCCAGTACTTC	CATRARLQETQYF
few	TRBJ1-2	18	TRBV9	NA	TGTGCCAGCAGCGAGGGGCTCCGGGACGCCGCCTCGGTGGGGGGCTACACCTTC	CASSEGLRDAASVGGYTF
many	TRBJ2-2	16	TRBV28	TRBD2	TGTGCCAGCAGCCTGCTAGCGGGAGGGCCCACCGGGGAGCTGTTTTTT	CASSLLAGGPTGELFF
NA	TRBJ1-1	14	TRBV12-3/TRBV12-4	NA	TGTGCCAGCAGTTATGAGGGAAGGAACACTGAAGCTTTCTTT	CASSYEGRNTEAFF
NA	TRBJ1-1	13	TRBV6-1	NA	TGTGCCAGCGCGCGGGTGATGAACACTGAAGCTTTCTTT	CASARVMNTEAFF
many	TRBJ2-2	15	TRBV29-1	NA	TGCAGCGTTGGAGGCCTTAGTACGAACACCGGGGAGCTGTTTTTT	CSVGGLSTNTGELFF
NA	TRBJ1-2	14	TRBV12-3/TRBV12-4	NA	TGTGCCAGCGCCGGGACGGACCCTAACTATGGCTACACCTTC	CASAGTDPNYGYTF
many	TRBJ2-7	16	TRBV20-1	TRBD2	TGCAGTGCTAGAGTGCTGGCTAGCGGGTATTCCTACGAGCAGTACTTC	CSARVLASGYSYEQYF
NA	TRBJ2-7	15	TRBV6-5	TRBD2	TGTGCCAGCAGTTTATCGGCTAGCGGGAGGACCGAGCAGTACTTC	CASSLSASGRTEQYF
many	TRBJ2-7	14	TRBV24-1	NA	TGTGCCACCAGTGACTCGGGGGGCGCGGACGAGCAGTACTTC	CATSDSGGADEQYF
many	TRBJ1-1	13	TRBV29-1	NA	TGCAGCGTTGAAGAGGTTGCACGGTCAGAAGCTTTCTTT	CSVEEVARSEAFF
NA	TRBJ2-7	12	TRBV28	TRBD2	TGTGCCAGCACTAGCGGGAAGTACGAGCAGTACTTC	CASTSGKYEQYF
many	TRBJ1-1	11	TRBV7-9	NA	TGTGCCAGCAGCGTACTCGCCCAAGCTTTCTTT	CASSVLAQAFF
many	TRBJ2-7	14	TRBV10-3	TRBD1	TGTGCCATCAGTGACCAACACAGGGGGAACGAGCAGTACTTC	CAISDQHRGNEQYF
NA	TRBJ1-6	15	TRBV12-3/TRBV12-4	NA	TGTGCCAGCAGTTCTGTTCGGGGGGCTTCGGCACCCCTCCACTTT	CASSSVRGASAPLHF
many	TRBJ1-5	15	TRBV5-1	NA	TGCGCCAGCAGCTTTGTCCCGGGGCTCCATCAGCCCCAGCATTTT	CASSFVPGLHQPQHF
NA	TRBJ1-2	14	TRBV2	TRBD1	TGTGCCAGCAGCCTGGGACAGACTGTCTATGGCTACACCTTC	CASSLGQTVYGYTF
many	TRBJ2-7	8	TRBV7-9	NA	TGTGCCAGCAGCCCCTATGACTTC	CASSPYDF
NA	TRBJ1-1	13	TRBV28	TRBD1	TGTGCCAGCCTTGGACAGGGCCGCACTGAAGCTTTCTTT	CASLGQGRTEAFF
many	TRBJ2-2	13	TRBV20-1	NA	TGCAGTGCTAGTGCCGGGAACACCGGGGAGCTGTTTTTT	CSASAGNTGELFF
many	TRBJ2-7	12	TRBV28	NA	TGTGCCACCCGCCCGGGGGCCTACGAGCAGTACTTC	CATRPGAYEQYF
many	TRBJ1-1	16	TRBV6-2/TRBV6-3	TRBD1	TGTGCCAGCAGTTACCCCAGGACAGGTCTGAACACTGAAGCTTTCTTT	CASSYPRTGLNTEAFF
many	TRBJ1-1	13	TRBV20-1	NA	TGCAGTGCCAGAAAGAACAAGAACACTGAAGCTTTCTTT	CSARKNKNTEAFF
many	TRBJ1-2	15	TRBV9	NA	TGTGCCAGCAGCGTAGGGACGACAGCTAACTATGGCTACACCTTC	CASSVGTTANYGYTF
many	TRBJ2-2	13	TRBV5-1	NA	TGCGCCAGCAGCGTAGACTACCCCGGGGAGCTGTTTTTT	CASSVDYPGELFF
few	TRBJ2-5	15	TRBV6-5	NA	TGTGCCAGCAGTTCGGGGAACATAAAGCTAGAGACCCAGTACTTC	CASSSGNIKLETQYF
few	TRBJ1-2	14	TRBV12-3/TRBV12-4	NA	TGTGCCAGCAGTTTAAAGGGGTTTGATTTGGGCTACACCTTC	CASSLKGFDLGYTF
many	TRBJ2-3	14	TRBV7-8	NA	TGTGCCAGCAGCTTAGACATCGCGGGAGATACGCAGTATTTT	CASSLDIAGDTQYF
many	TRBJ2-4	13	TRBV6-2/TRBV6-3	TRBD2	TGTGCCAGCAGAAAGGCGGGAGTAAACATTCAGTACTTC	CASRKAGVNIQYF
many	TRBJ1-1	13	TRBV2	NA	TGTGCCAGCAGTTCCCTAGAGAACACTGAAGCTTTCTTT	CASSSLENTEAFF
few	TRBJ2-7	15	TRBV29-1	NA	TGCAGCGTTGAATCTGTGGGGGGATCTTCCTACGAGCAGTACTTC	CSVESVGGSSYEQYF
NA	TRBJ2-7	16	TRBV2	NA	TGTGCCAGCAGGGCCGACCCCCCCGGGAGAGACTACGAGCAGTACTTC	CASRADPPGRDYEQYF
NA	TRBJ2-5	15	TRBV20-1	TRBD1	TGCAGTGCTATTAGACCGGGACAGGGGTGGGAGACCCAGTACTTC	CSAIRPGQGWETQYF